The clone carrying this TCR beta chain was counted once. Its antigen is undetermined. Germline CDR1 SGHTA, CDR2 FQGNSA. The germline V and J ends were trimmed by 2 bases and 4 bases, with 3 bases remaining between them. This CDR3 has 11 residues. Both 60 Vbeta primers and 13 Jbeta primers went into the PCR. Using immunoSEQ multiplex PCR, the repertoire was profiled, and TCRdb retains in-frame clones only, with some absent. The table lists fewer than 200,000 clones, approximately 81% of them singletons. The data belong to a study of cytomegalovirus exposure and HLA in healthy donors. Study outcomes and limitations: Later analysis associated a missense DCLRE1C variant with TCR beta V- and J-gene trimming. Accurate HLA-A and HLA-B prediction from TCR beta sequences was reported for most subjects.

Sequenced sample: PBMCs. This TCR was recovered from a woman under 30 in good health and CMV-seronegative. This chain connects TRBV7-2 to TRBJ2-7, with D uncertain. The CDR3 DNA reads as TGTGCCAGCAGCTTACGGTACGAGCAGTACTTC. This encodes CASSLRYEQYF.